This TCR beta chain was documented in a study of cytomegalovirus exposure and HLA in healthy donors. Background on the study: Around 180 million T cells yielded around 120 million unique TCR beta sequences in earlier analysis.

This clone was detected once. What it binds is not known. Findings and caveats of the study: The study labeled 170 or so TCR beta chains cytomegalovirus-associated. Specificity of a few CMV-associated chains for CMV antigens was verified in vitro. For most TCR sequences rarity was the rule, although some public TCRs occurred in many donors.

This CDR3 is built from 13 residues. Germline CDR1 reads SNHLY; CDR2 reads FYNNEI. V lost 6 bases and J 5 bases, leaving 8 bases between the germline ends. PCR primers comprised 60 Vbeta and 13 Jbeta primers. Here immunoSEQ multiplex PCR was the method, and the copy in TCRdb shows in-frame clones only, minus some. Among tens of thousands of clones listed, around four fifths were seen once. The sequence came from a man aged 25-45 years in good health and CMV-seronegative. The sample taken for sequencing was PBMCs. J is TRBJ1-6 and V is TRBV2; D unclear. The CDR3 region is CASSRQNNSPLHF. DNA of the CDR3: TGTGCCAGCAGCAGGCAGAATAATTCACCCCTCCACTTT.